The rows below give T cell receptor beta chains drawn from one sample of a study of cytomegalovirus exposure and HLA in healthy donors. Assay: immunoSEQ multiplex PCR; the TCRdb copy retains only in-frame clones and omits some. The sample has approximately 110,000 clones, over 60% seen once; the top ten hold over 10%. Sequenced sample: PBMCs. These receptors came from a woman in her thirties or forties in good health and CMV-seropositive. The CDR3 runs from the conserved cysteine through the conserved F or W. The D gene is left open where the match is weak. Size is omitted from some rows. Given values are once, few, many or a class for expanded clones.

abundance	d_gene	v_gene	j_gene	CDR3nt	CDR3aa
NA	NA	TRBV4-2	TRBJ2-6	TGTGCCAGCAGCCAAGAGGACAACTCTGGGGCCAACGTCCTGACTTTC	CASSQEDNSGANVLTF
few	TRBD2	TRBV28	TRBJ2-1	TGTGCCAGCAGTTTGGGCGGGAGCTTATACAATGAGCAGTTCTTC	CASSLGGSLYNEQFF
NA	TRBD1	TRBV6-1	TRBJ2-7	TGTGCCAGCAGTGAGTTGTGGACAGGGGCCTACGAGCAGTACTTC	CASSELWTGAYEQYF
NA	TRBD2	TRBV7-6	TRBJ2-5	TGTGCCAGCAGCTTAGGGCGAGCGGGAGGTGAGACCCAGTACTTC	CASSLGRAGGETQYF
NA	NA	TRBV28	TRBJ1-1	TGTGCCAGCAGTTACTACGGGTTCGCGAACACTGAAGCTTTCTTT	CASSYYGFANTEAFF
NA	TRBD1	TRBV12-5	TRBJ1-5	TGTGCTAGTGCGGGTCCAGGGGGAAGCAATCAGCCCCAGCATTTT	CASAGPGGSNQPQHF
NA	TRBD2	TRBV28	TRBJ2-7	TGTGCCAGCACCTTTCGGGGGAGGGCCTCCAACGAGCAGTACTTC	CASTFRGRASNEQYF
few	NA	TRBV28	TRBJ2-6	TGTGCCAGCAGTCCCGGAGCTGGGGCCAACGTCCTGACTTTC	CASSPGAGANVLTF
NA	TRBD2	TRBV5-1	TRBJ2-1	TGCGCCAGCAGCGCGGGAGGGCCTCAAAATGAGCAGTTCTTC	CASSAGGPQNEQFF
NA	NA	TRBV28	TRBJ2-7	TGTGCCAGCAGAAACCCAGGGGTTGGCGAGCAGTACTTC	CASRNPGVGEQYF